This is a list of T cell receptor beta chains from one sample in a study of cytomegalovirus exposure and HLA in healthy donors. Here immunoSEQ multiplex PCR was the method, and the copy in TCRdb shows in-frame clones only, minus some. The table includes about 220,000 clones, about four fifths detected once. Sequencing was done on a sample of PBMCs. The receptor set was obtained from a middle-aged man in good health and CMV-seropositive. CDR3s include the opening cysteine and the closing phenylalanine or tryptophan.

J gene,V gene,CDR3 protein
TRBJ2-7,TRBV6-6,CASSYASGYEQYF
TRBJ2-1,TRBV29-1,CSALTGGSYNEQFF
TRBJ2-2,TRBV2,CASSTTVGGSGELFF
TRBJ1-5,TRBV27,CASLPWAGGIGNQPQHF
TRBJ2-2,TRBV7-2,CASSYGQGSTGELFF
TRBJ2-3,TRBV27,CASSTGQEPTDTQYF
TRBJ1-2,TRBV6-1,CASREHANYGYTF
TRBJ2-1,TRBV27,CASSFTRTSGRDEQFF
TRBJ1-5,TRBV5-6,CASSLYESGGIQPQHF
TRBJ1-5,TRBV6-5,CASSTGATNQPQHF
TRBJ2-7,TRBV7-9,CASSSGLAGPYEQYF
TRBJ1-1,TRBV19,CASSIGGRGHTEAFF
TRBJ1-1,TRBV12-5,CASARSMVAEAFF
TRBJ2-4,TRBV7-8,CASSTDWGVQYF
TRBJ2-3,TRBV7-8,CASTRSGLSTDTQYF
TRBJ2-1,TRBV5-1,CASSLDEFGPSDGNEQFF
TRBJ1-4,TRBV19,CASSPRTGGNEKLFF
TRBJ1-2,TRBV7-3,CASSLAANYGYTF
TRBJ1-1,TRBV18,CASSPDRGYTEAFF
TRBJ2-1,TRBV7-2,CASSFETSGYNEQFF
TRBJ2-7,TRBV18,CASSPRDNPYEQYF
TRBJ2-1,TRBV7-9,CASSTSLASEQFF
TRBJ2-1,TRBV29-1,CSVDRIAGAFYNEQFF
TRBJ2-3,TRBV15,CATSSPPLAGRGTDTQYF
TRBJ1-5,TRBV6-1,CASRRGQDFSQPQHF
TRBJ2-7,TRBV19,CASSSTGGFYEQYF